These 8 T cell receptor beta chains came from one sample sequenced in a study of blood T cell repertoires in COVID-19. Profiling relied on immunoSEQ multiplex PCR, and the TCRdb table lists in-frame clones only, not all of them. The sample has approximately 500,000 clones, approximately 88% seen once. The sequenced sample consisted of PBMCs or T cells enriched from blood (not recorded which). The receptors stem from a woman aged 40 to 49 who had recovered from COVID-19.

V is TRBV27 and J is TRBJ1-4; 7 bases are shared with TRBD1. This CDR3 is 14 amino acids long. Trimming took 6 bases from V and 5 from J; bases not matched to a gene: 6. CDR1 is MNHEY, CDR2 SMNVEV, per germline (reference sequence). CDR3 bases: TGTGCCAGCAGGCCACAGGGGCTCAATGAAAAACTGTTTTTT. Translating gives CASRPQGLNEKLFF.

The J gene is TRBJ1-1, the V gene TRBV6-2 or TRBV6-3; the match to TRBD1 covers 7 bases. J lost 2 bases, V lost 4 bases, and 10 bases had no gene match. CDR3 length: 16 amino acids. From germline, CDR1 is MNHEY and CDR2 SVGEGT. The CDR3 here is CASSSGTVSINTEAFF. The CDR3 DNA sequence: TGTGCCAGCAGTTCCGGGACAGTTTCAATCAACACTGAAGCTTTCTTT.

This chain uses TRBV24-1 with TRBJ2-3; D is perhaps TRBD1 (6 bases). Deletions cut 7 bases from V and 2 bases from J, with 12 bases between. The V gene's germline CDR1 is KGHDR and CDR2 SFDVKD. The CDR3 is 14 residues long. Here the CDR3 reads CATRLGQDTDTQYF. The CDR3 bases are TGTGCCACCAGACTGGGACAAGACACAGATACGCAGTATTTT.

The chain recombines TRBV5-1 with TRBJ2-7; 10 bases are shared with TRBD2. The CDR3 has 14 amino acids. Losses at the gene ends were 4 bases for V and 2 bases for J; bases not matched to a gene: 3. CDR1 and CDR2 from the germline V gene are SGHRS and YFSETQ. CDR3 in DNA: TGCGCCAGCAGCGAGCTAGCGGGAGCCTACGAGCAGTACTTC. Its translation: CASSELAGAYEQYF.

The rearrangement joins TRBV5-4 to TRBJ1-2, with unresolved D. The CDR3 has 12 amino acids. V was clipped by 0 bases and J by 8 bases, with 8 bases between them. The germline V gene has CDR1 SGHNT and CDR2 YYREEE (reference sequence). The CDR3 protein is CASSLAGEGYTF. CDR3 nucleotide sequence: TGTGCCAGCAGCTTGGCCGGGGAGGGCTACACCTTC.

The chain recombines TRBV7-2 with TRBJ1-1; D might be TRBD1 (6 bases). CDR3 size: 14 residues. V was cut by 5 bases and J by 1 base, with 11 bases left in between. Germline V gene sequence: CDR1 SGHTA, CDR2 FQGNSA. CDR3 sequence: CASSPGHTNTEAFF. The CDR3 nucleotides read TGTGCCAGCAGCCCGGGACATACGAACACTGAAGCTTTCTTT.

The chain links TRBV7-2 to TRBJ2-1; D is perhaps TRBD2 (5 bases). Trimming stripped 2 bases from V and 1 base from J, with 9 bases between. The germline V gene has CDR1 SGHTA and CDR2 FQGNSA. The CDR3 covers 15 residues. The CDR3 sequence is CASSLLWRSYNEQFF. The DNA of the CDR3 is TGTGCCAGCAGCTTACTTTGGAGGTCCTACAATGAGCAGTTCTTC.

V usage is TRBV29-1 and J usage is TRBJ1-1; D gene uncertain. Trimming took 2 bases from V and 7 from J, leaving 8 bases between them. Germline lookup yields CDR1 SQVTM and CDR2 ANQGSEA. The CDR3 runs to 11 residues. CDR3 region: CSVESEDEAFF. CDR3 coding DNA: TGCAGCGTTGAATCGGAGGATGAAGCTTTCTTT.